The clone carrying this T cell receptor (beta chain) was seen only a few times. The antigen is unknown. Germline lookup yields CDR1 MNHNS and CDR2 SASEGT. The CDR3 spans 16 residues. The junction had 13 bases not matched to a gene; V was cut back by 6 bases and J by 5 bases. The sample comes from a study of T-cell reconstitution after alpha-beta-depleted transplantation in children. Study-level findings and limits: There were reportedly several hundred expanded graft clones from which alpha-beta T cells came about two months after transplant. Most T-cell counts and diversity one year after the transplant came from T cells that were newly produced. The study traced high day-60 TCRbeta diversity in some patients to surviving recipient T cells and thymic progenitors.

During its preparation, the TCRbeta library received unique molecular identifiers. TCRdb reprocessed the PCR reads via MiXCR and lists one record per CDR3 protein. The sample lists 780,000 or so distinct CDR3 sequences; around 17% were seen once. This sample comprised PBMCs, mostly from graft donor cells, obtained 360 days after TCRalphabeta/CD19-depleted stem cell transplant. This TCR derives from a male patient between 5 and 17 years old who had a stem cell transplant for acute lymphoblastic leukemia, so the T cells may come from the graft donor. This rearrangement joins TRBV6-1 to TRBJ1-1; 9 bases align to TRBD1. CDR3 sequence: CASRPMRTGVRTEAFF. The DNA of the CDR3 is TGTGCCAGCAGACCTATGAGGACAGGGGTGAGGACTGAAGCTTTCTTT.